This record concerns one TCR beta chain sequence. This clonotype is a singleton in its sample. Its antigen is not yet known. Nothing much larger sits one base from this clone, and base qualities are not available. Evidence from one read is weak. Reads for this sample came from a 454 GS FLX Titanium. A previously published linear amplification protocol was used to construct TCR libraries from 500 ng of total RNA. The sequencing itself ran on the Roche/454 Genome Sequencer using Titanium chemistry. In the source study's methods: A total of fewer than 90,000 rearranged TCR alpha transcripts were sequenced from four or five of the healthy donors. Duplicate transcripts were dropped, and unique TCR clonotypes were identified by the CDR3 junction according to IMGT nomenclature. In R 2.13.0, logistic regression modeled CD4 versus CD8 status on V and J genes, adjusting for donor effects, with Bonferroni correction for multiple testing. TCRdb reran the public reads through fastp at Q25 and MiXCR, keeping productive beta chains. Rows with one shared CDR3 protein collapse into an entry with the most common genes and DNA. It is TCRdb's table, rather than the study itself, that gives the V and J calls and clone size. For this sample there are about 180,000 distinct CDR3 sequences; 65% to 75% appear just once. The ten biggest clones cover 2.3% of the sample.

This sample is drawn from a study of healthy donors' naive CD4 and CD8 T cells (dated by TCRdb to between 2014 and 2017). About the study as a whole: The donors were selected to cover three age groups of six people each (20-25, 40-50 and 60-70 years), had a mean age of approximately 45, and were half female. For TCR alpha, a new primer set was designed to cover all functional IMGT alpha gene variants, and the remainder of the protocol was kept the same as the beta-chain workflow. Rearranged TCR alpha and beta chains from naive CD4+ and CD8+ T cells were sequenced in the study to test how TCR variation relates to lineage commitment. Peripheral blood mononuclear cells were obtained from 15 to 20 unrelated, healthy individuals. Donors were HLA-typed by sequencing at HLA-A, -B, -C, -DRB1, -DQB1 and -DPB1 using the SBTexcellerator protocol, an ABI3130xl analyzer and SBTengine software.

Cells with a CD4+CD8-CD45RO-CD45RA+ profile were isolated by FACS and defined as naive CD4+ T cells, and those with a CD8+CD4-CD45RA+CD27bright profile were defined as naive CD8+ T cells. Sorting used antibodies against CD4 (RPA-T4), CD8 (SK1), CD27 (O323), CD45RA (HI100) and CD45RO (UCHL1). Beyond this particular receptor, the publication reports: The study did not directly address possible repertoire bias arising from homeostatic proliferation of naive T cells. V genes, J genes and CDR3 charge together appeared to explain roughly an eighth of CD4/CD8 propensity variance, in a largely additive manner. Because alpha and beta chains were sequenced in bulk and could not be paired, combined chain effects were not evaluated. Bias between naive CD4+ and CD8+ cells was reportedly observed for most V and J gene segments, consistently across donors and independently of HLA genotype. In both chains, CD4+ lineage was associated with a positively charged CDR3, and CD8+ lineage was associated with a negatively charged CDR3.

CDR1 is given as SQVTM and CDR2 as ANQGSEA, both from the germline V gene. The CDR3 runs 11 amino acids, cysteine and phenylalanine included. Of the read, only the CDR3 DNA is kept; its 33 bases are in frame from base 1. V gives up 0 bases and J gives up 12 bases, and the segment between their germline ends measures 12 bases. The chain is made from TRBV29-1 and TRBJ2-7; too little of a D gene remains to name it. The TCR was taken from a pool of human donors in good health; the sample pools cells from several healthy donors. The specimen was naive CD4+ and CD8+ T cells sorted from blood, pooled from several donors. Reading the label with the study, this specimen's cell subset or site is: FACS-sorted naive CD4+ (CD45RO-CD45RA+) and naive CD8+ (CD45RA+CD27bright) T cells. The CDR3 region: CSVEDLWDMYF. The nucleotide sequence is TGCAGCGTTGAAGATCTCTGGGATATGTACTTC.